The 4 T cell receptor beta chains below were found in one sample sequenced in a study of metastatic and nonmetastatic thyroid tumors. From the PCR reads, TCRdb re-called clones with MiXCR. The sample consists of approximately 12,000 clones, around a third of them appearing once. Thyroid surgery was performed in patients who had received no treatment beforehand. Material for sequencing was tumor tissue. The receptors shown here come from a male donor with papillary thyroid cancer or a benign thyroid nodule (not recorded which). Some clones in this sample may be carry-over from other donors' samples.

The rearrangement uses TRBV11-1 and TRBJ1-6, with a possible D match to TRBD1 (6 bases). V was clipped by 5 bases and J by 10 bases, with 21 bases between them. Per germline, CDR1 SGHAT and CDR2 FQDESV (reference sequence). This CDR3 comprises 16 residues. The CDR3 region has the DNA TGTGCCAGCAGCCCTCTTTGGGGGGGCGCGATCTCACCCCTCCACTTT. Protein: CASSPLWGGAISPLHF.

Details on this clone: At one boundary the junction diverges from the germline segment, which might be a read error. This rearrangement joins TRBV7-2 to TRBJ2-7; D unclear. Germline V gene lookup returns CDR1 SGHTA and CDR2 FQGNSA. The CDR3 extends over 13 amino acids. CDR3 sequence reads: CASSLGISDEQYF. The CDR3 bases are TGTGCCAGCAGCTTAGGCATCTCCGACGAGCAGTACTTC.

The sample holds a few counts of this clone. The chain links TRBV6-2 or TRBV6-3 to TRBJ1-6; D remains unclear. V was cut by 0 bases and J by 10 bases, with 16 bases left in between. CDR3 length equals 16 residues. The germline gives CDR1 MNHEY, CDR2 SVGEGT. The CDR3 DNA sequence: TGTGCCAGCAGTTACTCCCCGGGGAGATCTTACTCACCCCTCCACTTT. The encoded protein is CASSYSPGRSYSPLHF.

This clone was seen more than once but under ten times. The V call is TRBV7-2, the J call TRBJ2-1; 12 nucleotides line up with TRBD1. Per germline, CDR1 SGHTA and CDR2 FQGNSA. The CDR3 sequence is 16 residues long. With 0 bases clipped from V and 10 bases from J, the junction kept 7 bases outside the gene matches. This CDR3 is CASSLAGTGGQGEQFF. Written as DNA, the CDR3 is TGTGCCAGCAGCTTAGCCGGGACAGGGGGCCAGGGGGAGCAGTTCTTC.